Below, 26 T cell receptor beta chains from the same sample are listed, as sequenced in a study of blood T cell repertoires in COVID-19. TCRdb's copy holds only in-frame clones and misses some; the assay was immunoSEQ multiplex PCR. The table includes about 210,000 clones, roughly four fifths detected once. The sequenced material came from peripheral blood. These receptors were taken from a woman between 65 and 79 years old with COVID-19, enrolled during active disease.

The rearrangement links TRBV5-8 to TRBJ1-6; tentative D call: TRBD1 (6 bases). The germline V and J ends were trimmed by 0 bases and 1 base, with 11 bases remaining between them. CDR1 is SGHTS, CDR2 YDEGEE, per germline. CDR3 length: 17 amino acids. The CDR3 region is CASSLGLQGSYNSPLHF. CDR3 nucleotides: TGTGCCAGCAGCTTGGGCCTCCAGGGGTCCTATAATTCACCCCTCCACTTT.

This rearrangement joins TRBV6-5 to TRBJ2-5; D unresolved. Germline CDR1 reads MNHEY; CDR2 reads SVGAGI. The CDR3 is made up of 12 amino acids. The germline V and J ends were trimmed by 7 bases and 4 bases, with 10 bases remaining between them. The CDR3 spells CASTKVAETQYF. The DNA of the CDR3 is TGTGCCAGCACCAAAGTAGCAGAGACCCAGTACTTC.

The chain links TRBV4-3 to TRBJ1-2; tentative D call: TRBD1 (6 bases). The length of the CDR3 is 16 residues. CDR1 LGHNA and CDR2 YSLEER come from the germline V gene. The V gene lost 1 base and the J gene lost 2 bases, with 14 bases spanning the gap. CDR3 loop: CASSQGAGAANYGYTF. In nucleotides, the CDR3 is TGCGCCAGCAGCCAAGGTGCAGGGGCGGCAAACTATGGCTACACCTTC.

The chain has TRBV2 and TRBJ1-2, with TRBD1 matching 7 bases. From germline, CDR1 is SNHLY and CDR2 FYNNEI. With 6 bases clipped from V and 2 bases from J, the junction kept 6 bases outside the gene matches. The CDR3 totals 14 residues. The CDR3 region is CASRSGTANYGYTF. CDR3 DNA sequence: TGTGCCAGCAGATCCGGGACAGCGAACTATGGCTACACCTTC.

The genes are TRBV28 and TRBJ2-7; 12 bases match TRBD2. The CDR3 has 15 residues. CDR1 and CDR2 from the germline V gene are MDHEN and SYDVKM. Trimming took 6 bases from V and 6 from J; bases not matched to a gene: 9. The CDR3 nucleotides read TGTGCCAGCAGGAACCCTAGCGGGAGGGCCAGCGAGCAGTACTTC. This translates into CASRNPSGRASEQYF. Based on the CDR3 plus reference TRBV28 and TRBJ2-7, the full variable domain is DVKVTQSSRYLVKRTGEKVFLECVQDMDHENMFWYRQDPGLGLRLIYFSYDVKMKEKGDIPEGYSVSREKKERFSLILESASTNQTSMYLCASRNPSGRASEQYFGPGTRLTVT.

The chain carries TRBV24-1 and TRBJ2-1; 8 nucleotides agree with TRBD2. Germline values: CDR1 KGHDR, CDR2 SFDVKD. Trimming took 6 bases from V and 0 from J; bases not matched to a gene: 9. The CDR3 loop spans 17 amino acids. In nucleotides, the CDR3 is TGTGCCACCAGTCAAAGCGGGAGTGGAAGCTCCTACAATGAGCAGTTCTTC. Its protein product is CATSQSGSGSSYNEQFF.

The sample holds one count of this clone. The V and J genes are TRBV19 and TRBJ2-2; 7 nucleotides match TRBD1. CDR3 length: 16 residues. The germline V gene has CDR1 LNHDA and CDR2 SQIVND (reference sequence). V was clipped by 3 bases and J by 2 bases; unmatched bases: 6. The CDR3 here is CASSMVLGGNTGELFF. CDR3 DNA sequence: TGTGCCAGTAGTATGGTCCTAGGGGGCAACACCGGGGAGCTGTTTTTT.

For this clone: This specimen includes other DNA sequences encoding the same CDR3. This sequence joins TRBV5-1 and TRBJ2-1; D is unresolved. CDR1 is SGHRS and CDR2 is YFSETQ in the germline V gene. The CDR3 is 12 residues long. Trimming cost V 0 bases and J 6 bases, with 4 bases left between them. The CDR3 here is CASSLDLNEQFF. The CDR3 DNA is TGCGCCAGCAGCTTGGATCTCAATGAGCAGTTCTTC.

The gene calls are TRBV4-3 and TRBJ2-1; D might be TRBD2 (6 bases). CDR1 LGHNA and CDR2 YSLEER come from the germline V gene. V dropped 0 bases and J dropped 3 bases, with 9 bases sitting between them. The length of the CDR3 is 15 residues. As DNA, the CDR3 is TGCGCCAGCAGCCAAGAGGACTATAACTACAATGAGCAGTTCTTC. Its translation: CASSQEDYNYNEQFF.

The CDR3 coding sequence is TGTGCCAGCAGCCAAAGACAGCTATCCACAGATACGCAGTATTTT. Protein sequence: CASSQRQLSTDTQYF. The gene calls are TRBV3-1 (or the pseudogene TRBV3-2) and TRBJ2-3; maybe TRBD1 (5 bases). The CDR3 is 15 residues long. The V end lost 2 bases, the J end lost 2 bases, and 11 bases lay between the germline ends. Germline V gene data show CDR1 as LGHDT and CDR2 as YNNKEL (reference sequence).

The chain carries TRBV11-1 and TRBJ2-7, with D perhaps TRBD2 (6 bases). The CDR3 is made up of 15 amino acids. Trimming left V 1 base short and J 3 bases short, with 13 bases between. Germline V gene lookup returns CDR1 SGHAT and CDR2 FQDESV (reference sequence). CDR3 coding DNA: TGTGCCAGCAGCTTAGACCCGGGACTGATCTACGAGCAGTACTTC. It specifies CASSLDPGLIYEQYF.

The chain combines TRBV2 with TRBJ2-2; D uncertain. V was shortened by 6 bases and J by 6 bases, with 11 bases between the two germline ends. CDR3 length: 13 residues. CDR1 SNHLY and CDR2 FYNNEI come from the germline V gene. The CDR3 reads CASRRDKAGELFF. The CDR3, as DNA: TGTGCCAGCAGGCGCGACAAGGCCGGGGAGCTGTTTTTT.

The J gene is TRBJ1-4, the V gene TRBV29-1, with D unclear. The V and J ends lost 3 bases and 5 bases respectively, with 7 bases between them. The CDR3 spans 12 residues. Germline CDR1 SQVTM, CDR2 ANQGSEA. In DNA form, the CDR3 reads TGCAGCGTTGAGTACGGGAATGAAAAACTGTTTTTT. Amino acids: CSVEYGNEKLFF.

The V gene is TRBV7-2, the J gene TRBJ1-6; 7 bases fit TRBD1. The J segment lost 4 bases and the V segment lost 2 bases, leaving 5 bases of the junction unmatched. The germline gives CDR1 SGHTA, CDR2 FQGNSA. This CDR3 comprises 16 residues. The CDR3 DNA is TGTGCCAGCAGCTTATCCGGGACAGCTTATAATTCACCCCTCCACTTT. Translation: CASSLSGTAYNSPLHF.

This rearrangement joins TRBV6-2 or TRBV6-3 to TRBJ2-2; tentative D call: TRBD2 (6 bases). Germline CDR1 reads MNHEY; CDR2 reads SVGEGT. The CDR3 length is 13 residues. Between the trimmed V and J ends, which lost 5 bases and 7 bases, there was a span of 11 bases. CDR3 nucleotide sequence: TGTGCCAGCAGTCCGCGGGGCTTCGGGGAGCTGTTTTTT. It specifies CASSPRGFGELFF.

The chain employs TRBV5-1 and TRBJ2-7, with 8 bases that match TRBD1. The V gene end was trimmed by 0 bases and the J gene end by 3 bases; junction bases not matched to a gene: 5. Germline CDR1 and CDR2: SGHRS and YFSETQ. The CDR3 runs to 15 residues. This CDR3 is CASSLERTGIYEQYF. CDR3 coding DNA: TGCGCCAGCAGCTTGGAACGGACAGGGATCTACGAGCAGTACTTC.

This sequence joins TRBV27 and TRBJ2-1; TRBD2 is a possible D gene (6 bases). Germline V CDR1 and CDR2: MNHEY, SMNVEV (reference sequence). This CDR3 spans 13 amino acids. Trimming shortened V by 3 bases and J by 6 bases, and 9 bases separated the two germline ends. The CDR3 coding sequence is TGTGCCAGCAGTTTGCGGGGCTTCAATGAGCAGTTCTTC. Translation gives CASSLRGFNEQFF.

The rearrangement links TRBV6-2 or TRBV6-3 to TRBJ2-6; TRBD1 agrees at 7 bases. The germline gives CDR1 MNHEY, CDR2 SVGEGT. V trimming: 7 bases; J trimming: 2 bases; junction bases outside the gene matches: 8. This CDR3 has 16 amino acids. CDR3: CASTPPQGAGANVLTF. CDR3 nucleotide sequence: TGTGCCAGCACCCCCCCGCAGGGGGCTGGGGCCAACGTCCTGACTTTC.

The V call is TRBV9, the J call TRBJ2-3, with TRBD2 matching over 10 bases. The CDR3 contains 16 residues. Germline-derived CDR1 and CDR2 are SGDLS and YYNGEE. The trim removed 0 bases at V and 5 bases at J, leaving 6 bases unmatched. The CDR3 here is CASSVGLAGEVDTQYF. The CDR3 DNA reads TGTGCCAGCAGCGTAGGGCTAGCGGGAGAGGTAGATACGCAGTATTTT.

The rearrangement uses TRBV28 and TRBJ2-7; 7 nucleotides match TRBD1. The trim removed 6 bases at V and 5 bases at J, leaving 7 bases unmatched. The CDR3 contains 13 residues. Germline V gene sequence: CDR1 MDHEN, CDR2 SYDVKM. The CDR3 nucleotides read TGTGCCAGCAGGCGACAGGGTCGACACGAGCAGTACTTC. Protein sequence: CASRRQGRHEQYF.

This clone occurred a few times. The V gene is TRBV28, the J gene TRBJ2-5, with unresolved D. This CDR3 region has 18 residues. V lost 4 bases, J lost 5 bases, and 26 bases lay in between. The germline V gene encodes CDR1 MDHEN and CDR2 SYDVKM. This chain's CDR3 is CASSSPPHLGDRRETQYF. The CDR3 DNA sequence: TGTGCCAGCAGTTCTCCCCCCCACTTGGGCGACCGCCGGGAGACCCAGTACTTC.

This chain connects TRBV3-1 (or the pseudogene TRBV3-2) to TRBJ1-1, with no clear D. This CDR3 has 13 amino acids. The V and J ends lost 2 bases and 1 base respectively, with 5 bases between them. From germline, CDR1 is LGHDT and CDR2 YNNKEL (reference sequence). The CDR3 DNA is TGTGCCAGCAGCCAATCAGGGAACACTGAAGCTTTCTTT. It yields the protein CASSQSGNTEAFF.

In its sample, this clone was seen once. The chain has TRBV28 and TRBJ1-2; D gene ambiguous. Trimming shortened V by 3 bases and J by 4 bases, and 15 bases separated the two germline ends. The CDR3 runs 15 residues. Per germline, CDR1 MDHEN and CDR2 SYDVKM. In DNA, the CDR3 is TGTGCCAGCAGTTTTCCCCCCAATCTAGGCTATGGCTACACCTTC. As protein: CASSFPPNLGYGYTF.

This clone turned up a few times. The chain employs TRBV10-2 and TRBJ2-6; D may be TRBD2 (5 bases). Trimming cost V 5 bases and J 3 bases, with 17 bases left between them. Germline V gene data show CDR1 as WSHSY and CDR2 as SAAADI. The CDR3 is 17 amino acids. CDR3 sequence reads: CASSLRGGGLGANVLTF. In DNA, the CDR3 is TGCGCCAGCAGTCTTCGAGGAGGCGGACTTGGGGCCAACGTCCTGACTTTC.

This clone is a singleton in its sample. The chain links TRBV5-4 to TRBJ1-1; tentative D call: TRBD1 (6 bases). In germline, CDR1 is SGHNT, CDR2 YYREEE (reference sequence). Trimming pared 2 bases from V and 1 base from J, leaving 15 bases between. This CDR3 spans 16 amino acids. CDR3 amino acids: CASSLEGGGSNTEAFF. For the CDR3, the DNA is TGTGCCAGCAGCTTAGAAGGGGGAGGGTCGAACACTGAAGCTTTCTTT. The full variable domain, completed using reference TRBV5-4 and TRBJ1-1, is ETGVTQSPTHLIKTRGQQVTLRCSSQSGHNTVSWYQQALGQGPQFIFQYYREEENGRGNFPPRFSGLQFPNYSSELNVNALELDDSALYLCASSLEGGGSNTEAFFGQGTRLTVV.

This clone was observed a single time. The genes are TRBV7-2 and TRBJ1-2; 8 nucleotides match TRBD1. The length of the CDR3 is 15 residues. Germline V gives CDR1 SGHTA, CDR2 FQGNSA. V lost 6 bases to trimming and J lost 8 bases; unmatched junction nucleotides: 14. The CDR3 region is CASSPPNQGARGYTF. CDR3 nucleotide sequence: TGTGCCAGCAGTCCCCCTAACCAGGGGGCGCGAGGCTACACCTTC.